Below, 6 T cell receptor beta chains from the same sample are listed, as sequenced in a study of blood T cell repertoires in COVID-19. Clones were sequenced by immunoSEQ multiplex PCR, and TCRdb holds only the in-frame ones, with some missing. The sample carries around 82,000 clones, 85% recorded once. Sequenced: peripheral blood. All receptors come from a man aged 50-60 years with COVID-19, enrolled during active disease.

The CDR3 is CSVGRGGGQETQYF. The CDR3 DNA sequence: TGCAGCGTTGGCAGAGGGGGGGGGCAAGAGACCCAGTACTTC. This chain links TRBV29-1 with TRBJ2-5; a possible D gene is TRBD2 (7 bases). The germline gives CDR1 SQVTM, CDR2 ANQGSEA. Trimming took off 4 bases at V and 2 bases at J, with 14 bases between the two ends. The CDR3 is 14 residues long.

The V gene is TRBV11-2, the J gene TRBJ2-7, with 7 bases fitting TRBD2. The ends lost 5 bases at V and 3 bases at J; junction bases unmatched: 10. This CDR3 contains 15 residues. Germline V gene lookup returns CDR1 SGHAT and CDR2 FQNNGV. CDR3 residues: CASSVERGRDYEQYF. The CDR3 nucleotides are TGTGCCAGCAGCGTCGAGCGCGGGAGAGACTACGAGCAGTACTTC. Full variable domain (outside the CDR3, taken from reference TRBV11-2 and TRBJ2-7): EAGVAQSPRYKIIEKRQSVAFWCNPISGHATLYWYQQILGQGPKLLIQFQNNGVVDDSQLPKDRFSAERLKGVDSTLKIQPAKLEDSAVYLCASSVERGRDYEQYFGPGTRLTVT.

The chain has TRBV5-1 and TRBJ2-7, with D possibly TRBD1 on 5 matching bases. V dropped 7 bases and J dropped 0 bases, with 17 bases sitting between them. This CDR3 region has 15 residues. Germline CDR1 SGHRS, CDR2 YFSETQ. The CDR3 nucleotides are TGCGCCAGCTCCGCCCAGGGTTTAGACTCCTACGAGCAGTACTTC. Protein: CASSAQGLDSYEQYF.

The gene calls are TRBV27 and TRBJ2-5; TRBD1 matches 7 bases. V dropped 0 bases and J dropped 4; count of bases not matched to a gene: 11. Germline assignment: CDR1 MNHEY and CDR2 SMNVEV (reference sequence). There are 17 residues in the CDR3. As DNA, the CDR3 is TGTGCCAGCAGTTTATCGGCGATTACAGGGGCGGGAGAGACCCAGTACTTC. Translated, it gives CASSLSAITGAGETQYF.

The V gene is TRBV21-1, the J gene TRBJ1-2; no check of the table's D call, TRBD1, against the DNA was made. TRBV21-1 corresponds to a pseudogene. The CDR3 extends over 15 amino acids. The CDR3 DNA follows: TGTGCCAGCAGAGAGCCAGACAGAACAGGGGATGGCTACACCTTC. It translates to CASREPDRTGDGYTF.

The chain employs TRBV4-1 and TRBJ2-2; possibly TRBD1 for D (6 bases). The germline CDR1 and CDR2 sequences are MGHRA and YSYEKL. V lost 4 bases, J lost 6 bases, and 12 bases lay in between. The CDR3 is 14 residues long. DNA of the CDR3: TGCGCCAGCAGCCCTCAGACAGGCGCCGGGGAGCTGTTTTTT. As protein: CASSPQTGAGELFF.